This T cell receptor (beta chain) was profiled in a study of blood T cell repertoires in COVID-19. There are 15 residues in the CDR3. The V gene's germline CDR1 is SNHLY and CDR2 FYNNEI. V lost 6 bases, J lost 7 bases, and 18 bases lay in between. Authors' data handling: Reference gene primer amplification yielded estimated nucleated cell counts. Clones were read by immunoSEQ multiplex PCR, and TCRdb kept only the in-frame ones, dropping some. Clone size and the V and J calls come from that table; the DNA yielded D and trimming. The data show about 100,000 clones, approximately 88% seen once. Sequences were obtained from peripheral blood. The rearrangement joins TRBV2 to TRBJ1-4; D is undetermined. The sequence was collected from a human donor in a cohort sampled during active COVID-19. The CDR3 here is CASRRNEGWGEKLFF. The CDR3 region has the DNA TGTGCCAGCAGGAGAAATGAGGGCTGGGGTGAAAAACTGTTTTTT.